This entry lists 30 T cell receptor beta chains sequenced from one sample in a study of T cells in Graves' hyperthyroidism and ophthalmopathy. Researchers amplified the TCR beta CDR3 regions from RNA transcripts. An initial round of RT-PCR targeting the TCR CDR3 relied on the HTBI primer set. TCRdb re-derived calls from the multiplex PCR reads in MiXCR, one entry per CDR3 protein. Counted here are more than 350,000 distinct CDR3 sequences, about 16% occurring once; the ten biggest clones make up around 20%. The sample taken for sequencing was blood. All receptors come from a woman aged 55-69 years with Graves' ophthalmopathy.

This clonotype was counted ten times or more. The chain employs TRBV4-1 and TRBJ2-5, with a possible D match to TRBD1 (6 bases). Per the germline V gene, CDR1 is MGHRA and CDR2 is YSYEKL. The ends were cut back, 3 bases at V and 1 base at J, with 15 bases in the middle. The CDR3 is 16 amino acids. The CDR3 DNA sequence: TGCGCCAGCAGCCACGAGACCGGGACAATCCAAGAGACCCAGTACTTC. It translates to CASSHETGTIQETQYF.

This clonotype was seen only a few times. This sequence joins TRBV7-2 and TRBJ2-3; a possible D gene is TRBD2 (6 bases). The V gene's germline CDR1 is SGHTA and CDR2 FQGNSA. The CDR3 totals 17 residues. Between the trimmed V and J ends, which lost 6 bases and 4 bases, there was a span of 23 bases. The CDR3 loop is CASRDGRTFGVADTQYF. In DNA form, the CDR3 reads TGTGCCAGCAGGGACGGGAGAACGTTTGGGGTTGCAGATACGCAGTATTTT.

This clonotype was found many times. The V call is TRBV2, the J call TRBJ1-1; a possible D gene is TRBD1 (5 bases). Trimming stripped 4 bases from V and 11 bases from J, with 11 bases between. The CDR3 is made up of 11 amino acids. Germline CDR1 reads SNHLY; CDR2 reads FYNNEI. The CDR3 bases are TGTGCCAGCAGTGCAGCAGGGTCGGCTTTCTTT. Translating gives CASSAAGSAFF.

In this sample, this clonotype turned up many times. Relative to the germline gene, one junction end is altered; a read error may explain this. The CDR3, as DNA: TGTGCCAGCTCGCCACCGTCCGGACAGGGCCAAAAACTGTTTTTT. This encodes CASSPPSGQGQKLFF. This rearrangement joins TRBV18 to TRBJ1-4, with 8 bases aligning to TRBD1. Germline lookup yields CDR1 KGHSH and CDR2 LQKENI. The CDR3 length is 15 residues.

This clonotype was counted only a few times. The rearrangement uses TRBV7-3 and TRBJ2-7; 8 positions match TRBD1. This CDR3 has 15 residues. The germline gives CDR1 SGHTA, CDR2 FQGTGA. With V trimmed by 1 base and J by 2 bases, 4 bases remained unmatched. CDR3 protein: CASSLKGTGAYEQYF. CDR3 DNA: TGTGCCAGCAGCTTAAAGGGGACAGGAGCCTACGAGCAGTACTTC.

Many counts were recorded for this clonotype. The chain links TRBV12-3 or TRBV12-4 to TRBJ2-7; weak D call: TRBD1 (5 bases). The CDR3 contains 15 residues. V lost 3 bases to trimming and J lost 0 bases, with 12 bases between them. The chain's CDR3 is CASSFSVRASYEQYF. CDR3 bases: TGTGCCAGCAGTTTCAGTGTCAGGGCCTCCTACGAGCAGTACTTC.

The gene calls are TRBV7-2 and TRBJ2-7; tentatively, D is TRBD1 (6 bases). This CDR3 region has 15 residues. Germline V gives CDR1 SGHTA, CDR2 FQGNSA. V lost 4 bases and J lost 3, with 16 bases in between. CDR3 DNA sequence: TGTGCCAGCAGCTCCCGGGACATAAAACACTACGAGCAGTACTTC. Protein product: CASSSRDIKHYEQYF. Full variable domain (remainder filled in from reference TRBV7-2 and TRBJ2-7): GAGVSQSPSNKVTEKGKDVELRCDPISGHTALYWYRQSLGQGLEFLIYFQGNSAPDKSGLPSDRFSAERTGGSVSTLTIQRTQQEDSAVYLCASSSRDIKHYEQYFGPGTRLTVT.

The sample holds many counts of this clonotype. The chain is built from TRBV19 and TRBJ2-3, with a weak D call TRBD2 (6 bases). There are 14 residues in the CDR3. Germline loops: CDR1 LNHDA, CDR2 SQIVND (reference sequence). V shed 6 bases and J shed 1 base, with 11 bases lying between them. In nucleotides, the CDR3 is TGTGCCAGTAGCGGGCGGGGAGGCACAGATACGCAGTATTTT. It yields the protein CASSGRGGTDTQYF.

In this sample, this clonotype turned up a few times. The chain combines TRBV19 with TRBJ1-5; 7 bases align to TRBD1. J gave up 0 bases and V 7 bases, and 6 bases lay outside the gene matches. Per germline, CDR1 LNHDA and CDR2 SQIVND (reference sequence). CDR3 length equals 15 residues. The DNA for the CDR3 is TGTGCCAGTACCCTGACAGGGCCTAGCAATCAGCCCCAGCATTTT. Its protein is CASTLTGPSNQPQHF.

As regards this clonotype: Possible read error: a much larger clone is one base away. The chain couples TRBV12-3 or TRBV12-4 to TRBJ2-2; D unresolved. V gave up 6 bases and J gave up 2 bases, with 16 bases separating them. The CDR3 runs to 16 residues. This CDR3 reads CASSRALAPNTGELFF. CDR3 coding DNA: TGTGCCAGCAGCAGAGCATTGGCGCCTAACACCGGGGAGCTGTTTTTT.

The rearrangement uses TRBV20-1 and TRBJ2-7, with a possible D match to TRBD1 (6 bases). Trimming removed 4 bases from V and 2 bases from J, with 18 bases in between. The germline V gene has CDR1 DFQATT and CDR2 SNEGSKA (reference sequence). The CDR3 is 15 residues long. CDR3 region: CSANSYSGEAYEQYF. Written as DNA, the CDR3 is TGCAGTGCTAACTCCTACTCAGGGGAAGCCTACGAGCAGTACTTC.

This clonotype has ten or more counts. DNA for the CDR3: TGTGCCAGCAGCCCCCTCCCCAGGGTGATCTCTGGAAACACCATATATTTT. Translating gives CASSPLPRVISGNTIYF. This chain links TRBV3-1 with TRBJ1-3; perhaps TRBD1 as D (5 bases). Germline V CDR1 and CDR2: LGHDT, YNNKEL (reference sequence). The length of the CDR3 is 17 residues. Trimming shortened V by 4 bases and J by 0 bases, and 16 bases separated the two germline ends.

This clonotype was counted at least ten times. The chain recombines TRBV6-6 with TRBJ2-7; a possible D gene is TRBD1 (5 bases). The CDR3 is 13 residues long. Germline V CDR1 and CDR2: MNHNY, SVGAGI (reference sequence). The V and J ends lost 0 bases and 5 bases respectively, with 8 bases between them. The CDR3 DNA follows: TGTGCCAGCAGTTACTCGCGCAGGGACGAGCAGTACTTC. The encoded protein is CASSYSRRDEQYF.

The chain couples TRBV12-3 or TRBV12-4 to TRBJ2-6; D assignment may be TRBD1 or TRBD2 (5 bases each). V shed 7 bases and J shed 0 bases, with 16 bases lying between them. The CDR3 contains 17 residues. The chain's CDR3 is CASIAGTRSSGANVLTF. In nucleotides, the CDR3 is TGTGCCAGCATCGCCGGGACCCGGAGCTCTGGGGCCAACGTCCTGACTTTC.

This clonotype was seen more than once but under ten times. This chain connects TRBV19 to TRBJ1-1; TRBD1 matches at 10 bases. V dropped 7 bases and J dropped 4; count of bases not matched to a gene: 3. The length of the CDR3 is 13 residues. Germline CDR1 reads LNHDA; CDR2 reads SQIVND (reference sequence). This CDR3 reads CASKRQGATEAFF. The CDR3 coding sequence is TGTGCCAGTAAACGACAGGGGGCCACTGAAGCTTTCTTT.

CDR3 sequence: CSVAGDLNQPQHF. CDR3 bases: TGCAGTGTCGCGGGGGACCTCAATCAGCCCCAGCATTTT. The chain employs TRBV20-1 and TRBJ1-5; weak D call: TRBD1 (5 bases). The CDR3 has 13 residues. In germline, CDR1 is DFQATT, CDR2 SNEGSKA (reference sequence). Trimming removed 7 bases from V and 3 bases from J, with 13 bases in between.

This clonotype was observed at least ten times. The chain recombines TRBV3-1 with TRBJ2-3; TRBD2 matches at 7 bases. The CDR3 extends over 14 amino acids. V dropped 3 bases and J dropped 0; count of bases not matched to a gene: 0. Germline V gives CDR1 LGHDT, CDR2 YNNKEL (reference sequence). CDR3 DNA: TGTGCCAGCAGCCACGGGGGGAGCACAGATACGCAGTATTTT. This translates into CASSHGGSTDTQYF.

In its sample, this clonotype was seen a few times. The chain links TRBV6-1 to TRBJ2-3; 10 bases match TRBD2. CDR3 length: 16 residues. V lost 7 bases and J lost 2; bases outside the gene matches: 9. From germline, CDR1 is MNHNS and CDR2 SASEGT. The CDR3 is CASTPWGTSATDTQYF. In nucleotides, the CDR3 is TGTGCCAGCACGCCCTGGGGGACTAGCGCCACAGATACGCAGTATTTT.

This clonotype came up many times. The CDR3 region is CASSSLEETQYF. In DNA form, the CDR3 reads TGTGCCAGCAGTTCACTCGAAGAGACCCAGTACTTC. The V and J genes are TRBV12-3 or TRBV12-4 and TRBJ2-5; D gene ambiguous. This CDR3 spans 12 amino acids. V lost 4 bases, J lost 3 bases, and 6 bases lay in between.

The sample holds many counts of this clonotype. The rearrangement links TRBV5-1 to TRBJ2-7; 10 nucleotides align to TRBD2. There are 18 residues in the CDR3. Germline CDR1 reads SGHRS; CDR2 reads YFSETQ. V trimming: 3 bases; J trimming: 2 bases; junction bases outside the gene matches: 14. CDR3 DNA: TGCGCCAGCAGCTACACTACTAGCGGGATGGACCTGACCTACGAGCAGTACTTC. Translating gives CASSYTTSGMDLTYEQYF.

This chain uses TRBV20-1 with TRBJ2-5, with TRBD2 matching 10 bases. V lost 2 bases, J lost 2 bases, and 8 bases stayed unmatched. The CDR3 covers 16 residues. Germline loops: CDR1 DFQATT, CDR2 SNEGSKA (reference sequence). The CDR3 DNA is TGCAGTGCTAGATCGGCTAGCGGGAGAAGACAAGAGACCCAGTACTTC. It yields the protein CSARSASGRRQETQYF.

A few counts support this clonotype. V gene TRBV29-1 combines with J gene TRBJ2-1; 8 bases align to TRBD2. CDR1 and CDR2 from the germline V gene are SQVTM and ANQGSEA. The CDR3 sequence is 14 residues long. With 3 bases clipped from V and 7 bases from J, the junction kept 8 bases outside the gene matches. CDR3 DNA sequence: TGCAGCGTTGAGGTCGGGACTAGTAGAAATGAGCAGTTCTTC. Protein product: CSVEVGTSRNEQFF.

Only a few counts were recorded for this clonotype. This chain links TRBV7-9 with TRBJ2-3, with D unclear. With 3 bases removed from V and 0 bases from J, the gap between germline ends came to 7 bases. The CDR3 is 14 amino acids. Germline CDR1 and CDR2: SEHNR and FQNEAQ (reference sequence). CDR3 region: CASSFHISTDTQYF. As DNA, the CDR3 is TGTGCCAGCAGCTTCCATATAAGCACAGATACGCAGTATTTT.

This chain links TRBV28 with TRBJ2-1; TRBD1 or TRBD2 may be the D gene (5 bases each). The CDR3 extends over 17 amino acids. Germline CDR1 and CDR2: MDHEN and SYDVKM. Deletions cut 6 bases from V and 4 bases from J, with 22 bases between. The CDR3 DNA is TGTGCCAGCAGCACGAGGACACCGAACCGACTATACAATGAGCAGTTCTTC. Protein: CASSTRTPNRLYNEQFF.

This clonotype occurred many times. J is TRBJ2-7 and V is TRBV20-1; TRBD1 agrees at 11 bases. J lost 7 bases, V lost 2 bases, and 7 bases had no gene match. Germline CDR1 is DFQATT and CDR2 is SNEGSKA (reference sequence). The CDR3 extends over 14 amino acids. The CDR3 bases are TGCAGTGCTAGACCCGGGACAGGGGGTCATGAGCAGTACTTC. Its protein is CSARPGTGGHEQYF.

This clonotype came up many times. The rearrangement uses TRBV12-3 or TRBV12-4 and TRBJ2-2; D call uncertain. V lost 3 bases, J lost 1 base, and 6 bases lay in between. CDR3 length: 14 amino acids. CDR3 nucleotides: TGTGCCAGCAGTTTTAGGGAGAACACCGGGGAGCTGTTTTTT. It specifies CASSFRENTGELFF.

V usage is TRBV20-1 and J usage is TRBJ1-1; D is unclear. The V and J ends lost 1 base and 5 bases respectively, with 14 bases between them. From germline, CDR1 is DFQATT and CDR2 SNEGSKA (reference sequence). This CDR3 is 14 amino acids long. The CDR3 loop reads CSARVFGPGTEAFF. As DNA, the CDR3 is TGCAGTGCTAGAGTTTTTGGACCTGGGACTGAAGCTTTCTTT.

Comments on this clonotype: With a much larger clone just one base away, this may be a read error. The rearrangement joins TRBV24-1 to TRBJ2-1; D not certain. Per germline, CDR1 KGHDR and CDR2 SFDVKD. V was pared by 4 bases and J by 6 bases, with 18 bases between. The CDR3 is 16 residues long. The CDR3: CATSDSQPSVRNEQFF. The CDR3 DNA sequence: TGTGCCACCAGTGACTCGCAGCCTTCGGTACGCAATGAGCAGTTCTTC.

This clonotype appeared a few times. The chain is built from TRBV19 and TRBJ2-3; D is unresolved. The CDR3 extends over 13 amino acids. CDR1 and CDR2 (germline): LNHDA, SQIVND (reference sequence). V was pared by 6 bases and J by 3 bases, with 10 bases between. The CDR3: CASRASITDTQYF. Here the CDR3 DNA reads TGTGCCAGTAGGGCCTCCATTACAGATACGCAGTATTTT.

The table lists this clonotype with many counts. This chain links TRBV20-1 with TRBJ2-4, with a possible D match to TRBD1 (6 bases). CDR3 length: 14 residues. Trimming took off 6 bases at V and 0 bases at J, with 12 bases between the two ends. The germline V gene has CDR1 DFQATT and CDR2 SNEGSKA (reference sequence). The CDR3 nucleotides read TGCAGTGCAAGGACAGTTCTAGCCAAAAACATTCAGTACTTC. It specifies CSARTVLAKNIQYF.